The entry that follows covers one TCR beta chain sequence. No cognate antigen has been identified for it. Qualities for individual bases were not recorded, and no much larger clone is one base off. This specimen belongs to a study of Ad26.COV2.S vaccination and SARS-CoV-2 variants listed by TCRdb under 2021. In the study overall: Vaccine-arm donors were drawn from COV1001, a multicentre, randomized, double-blind, placebo-controlled phase I-IIa trial of Ad26.COV2.S in healthy adults. Dosing of Ad26.COV2.S was intramuscular, at either 5x10^10 or 1x10^11 viral particles, delivered as one shot or as two shots spaced 56 days apart. Sequencing of the TCRbeta repertoire served to evaluate the specificity and breadth of SARS-CoV-2-reactive T cell receptors following Ad26.COV2.S vaccination. A total of 32 samples were included in the TCR-sequenced set, comprising about 20 Ad26.COV2.S vaccine recipients, 5 placebo recipients and 8 SARS-CoV-2 convalescent individuals. Participants in the trial were split at random into five groups of five each, receiving low-dose or high-dose Ad26.COV2.S once or twice, or else placebo on both occasions. Throughout the experiments and outcome assessment, investigators stayed blinded to trial group allocation. General conclusions and limits of the study: Substantial breadth of spike-specific CD8+ and CD4+ T cell responses was reported after vaccination. The authors noted that the TCR breadth and depth analyses may have underestimated total T cell responses. Comparing responses between vaccine doses or regimens was not something the study was powered to do. Vaccine and placebo recipients had similar non-spike TCR breadth, a finding consistent with the vaccine containing only spike. Spike-specific TCR breadth was higher in Ad26.COV2.S recipients than in placebo recipients (P = 0.0014).

The CDR3, from cysteine to phenylalanine, totals 16 residues. Only CDR3 DNA is held: 48 bases, read in frame from base 1. The germline V gene (reference sequence) gives CDR1 as LGHDT and CDR2 as YNNKEL. V drops 3 bases and J drops 2 bases, leaving 15 bases in between. The sample's treatment or condition label is to be understood as: some 20 received Ad26.COV2.S at low or high dose, single or two shots; roughly five received placebo; per-sample allocation not given. For vaccine and placebo recipients, the sequenced repertoires came from samples collected on day 63 after the first injection. Cohort 1b enrolled around 23 adults aged 18-55 years at a single site in Boston, USA, between 29 July and 7 August 2020. Ad26.COV2.S consisted of a replication-incompetent adenovirus type 26 vector by which a prefusion-stabilized SARS-CoV-2 spike protein from the original Wuhan strain was expressed. TCRbeta CDR3 regions were sequenced with the immunoSEQ Assay. After extraction, genomic DNA underwent amplification by bias-controlled multiplex PCR, followed by high-throughput sequencing. As for how the authors treated the data: To quantify the absolute abundance of every unique TCRbeta CDR3 region, sequences were collapsed and filtered. Usable DNA was measured by amplifying reference genes present in all nucleated cells, and TCRbeta template counts were normalized to that usable DNA to estimate T cell fraction. Repertoire TCRs were annotated as SARS-CoV-2-specific by exact matching of V gene, CDR3 amino acid sequence and J gene to a known reactive TCR set. MIRA supplied the reference SARS-CoV-2 TCR set, which was filtered for enrichment in COVID-19-positive ImmuneCODE repertoires so that public or cross-reactive TCRs were removed. Using the MIRA antigens, annotated TCRs were further analysed by specific ORF or by position within an ORF. Breadth was defined as annotated unique rearrangements over total unique productive rearrangements; depth was the summed frequency of those rearrangements. Two-sided Wilcoxon rank-sum tests were used to compare TCR breadth between groups. TCRdb obtained this table from immuneACCESS and retained in-frame rearrangements with V and J assigned. These tables miss some clones; where compared with another copy, unresolved V genes account for less than half of the shortfall, and the remainder is unexplained. V, J and clone size reflect that table, while D and trimming were determined from the DNA. This sample holds 300,000 to 400,000 clones; 70% to 90% were observed only once. Clones ranked in the top ten supply around 11% of the sample.

This TCR was recovered from a person aged 18-65 years who received the Ad26.COV2.S COVID-19 vaccine or a placebo. The sequencing used peripheral blood, collected in a trial of Ad26.COV2.S vaccine versus placebo. The V gene is TRBV3-1 (or the pseudogene TRBV3-2) and the J gene is TRBJ2-3, with the D gene possibly TRBD1 or TRBD2, each one fitting 5 bases. The CDR3 corresponds to CASSHWGGTSTDTQYF. The bases read TGTGCCAGCAGCCATTGGGGTGGGACCTCCACAGATACGCAGTATTTT.